This T cell receptor (beta chain) was sequenced for a study of cytomegalovirus exposure and HLA in healthy donors. Notes on the study in general: A later analysis found most CMV-associated TCR beta chains apparently HLA-restricted.

Losses at the gene ends were 3 bases for V and 2 bases for J; bases not matched to a gene: 9. In germline, CDR1 is SGHDN, CDR2 FVKESK. CDR3 size: 16 residues. Comments on this clone: Antigen unknown.

Donors sampled were nominally healthy, though unrecorded immune exposures were likely. Primers included in the PCR were 60 Vbeta and 13 Jbeta primers. The protocol was immunoSEQ multiplex PCR, while the TCRdb copy is restricted to in-frame clones and leaves out a portion. Here the sample spans some 110,000 clones, about 74% being singletons. The source material was PBMCs. The TCR originated in a man aged 25 to 45 in good health and CMV-seropositive. The V call is TRBV14, the J call TRBJ2-5, with 7 bases aligning to TRBD1. The CDR3 sequence: CASSQNPGQIQETQYF. The CDR3 DNA is TGTGCCAGCAGCCAGAATCCGGGACAGATTCAAGAGACCCAGTACTTC.